Below, 7 T cell receptor beta chains from the same sample are listed, as sequenced in a study of cytomegalovirus exposure and HLA in healthy donors. 60 Vbeta and 13 Jbeta primers were used in PCR. The table came from immunoSEQ multiplex PCR; TCRdb's copy has only in-frame clones and leaves some out. The sample includes 60,000 to 90,000 clones, roughly 84% of them seen just once. The specimen sequenced was PBMCs. These TCRs come from a man in his 70s in good health and CMV-seropositive.

In this sample, this clone turned up once. This rearrangement joins TRBV18 to TRBJ2-7; 8 bases map to TRBD1. Germline V gene data show CDR1 as KGHSH and CDR2 as LQKENI. The CDR3 is 13 residues long. V lost 6 bases to trimming and J lost 4 bases; unmatched junction nucleotides: 5. The chain's CDR3 is CASSSGGPYEQYF. Written as DNA, the CDR3 is TGTGCCAGCTCGTCAGGGGGCCCATACGAGCAGTACTTC.

V usage is TRBV7-2 and J usage is TRBJ1-5; possible D gene TRBD1, 6 bases. CDR3 size: 15 residues. The germline V gene encodes CDR1 SGHTA and CDR2 FQGNSA. The V gene lost 6 bases and the J gene lost 4 bases, with 16 bases spanning the gap. CDR3 amino acids: CASSPRVGQNQPQHF. The CDR3 nucleotides read TGTGCCAGCAGTCCGAGGGTGGGACAAAATCAGCCCCAGCATTTT.

This chain links TRBV7-9 with TRBJ2-7; perhaps TRBD1 as D (5 bases). Germline V gene sequence: CDR1 SEHNR, CDR2 FQNEAQ (reference sequence). V gave up 7 bases and J gave up 5 bases, with 15 bases separating them. The CDR3 consists of 13 residues. This chain's CDR3 is CASNRVQGDEQYF. CDR3 in DNA: TGTGCCAGCAACAGAGTCCAGGGCGACGAGCAGTACTTC.

V and J are TRBV5-4 and TRBJ2-5, with 13 bases fitting TRBD2. The CDR3 extends over 18 amino acids. The trim removed 4 bases at V and 0 bases at J, leaving 9 bases unmatched. Per germline, CDR1 SGHNT and CDR2 YYREEE (reference sequence). CDR3 loop: CASSPDVGLAGYQETQYF. As DNA, the CDR3 is TGTGCCAGCAGCCCGGATGTGGGACTAGCGGGGTACCAAGAGACCCAGTACTTC.

The genes are TRBV9 and TRBJ1-5; maybe TRBD1 (5 bases). Trimming left V 4 bases short and J 1 base short, with 12 bases between. This CDR3 spans 15 amino acids. Germline values: CDR1 SGDLS, CDR2 YYNGEE. CDR3: CASSPRGQSNQPQHF. CDR3 nucleotides: TGTGCCAGCAGCCCCCGCGGACAAAGCAATCAGCCCCAGCATTTT.

The chain joins TRBV19 to TRBJ1-5; 11 bases agree with TRBD1. V lost 7 bases to trimming and J lost 7 bases; unmatched junction nucleotides: 6. The CDR3 contains 14 residues. Per the germline V gene, CDR1 is LNHDA and CDR2 is SQIVND (reference sequence). The CDR3 region is CASTGQGAGQPQHF. The CDR3 DNA reads as TGTGCCAGTACTGGACAGGGGGCCGGGCAGCCCCAGCATTTT.

This chain uses TRBV21-1 with TRBJ2-7; the DNA was not used to check the table's D call, TRBD1. TRBV21-1 is a pseudogene locus. This CDR3 has 17 amino acids. CDR3 amino acids: CASSKGRGGLTGNEQYF. The CDR3 coding sequence is TGTGCCAGCAGCAAAGGACGAGGGGGCTTGACAGGGAACGAGCAGTACTTC.